This entry concerns a single T cell receptor (beta chain). Its cognate antigen is unknown. CDR1 and CDR2 (germline): ENHRY, SYGVKD. The CDR3 loop spans 16 amino acids. V was cut by 2 bases and J by 5 bases, with 17 bases left in between. The PCR used 60 Vbeta and 13 Jbeta primers. Profiling relied on immunoSEQ multiplex PCR, and the TCRdb table lists in-frame clones only, not all of them. The sample records more than 45,000 clones, over 60% being singletons. The source of the sample is a study of cytomegalovirus exposure and HLA in healthy donors. Study conclusions and caveats: Owing to their indistinguishability, certain V segments, notably TRBV6-2 and TRBV6-3, were excluded. TCR beta V segments were, for the most part, productive about 87% or about 30% of the time in an earlier analysis. Rarity marked most TCR sequences, yet some public TCRs occurred in many donors.

Sequencing was done on a sample of PBMCs. This receptor was identified in a middle-aged woman in good health and CMV-seropositive. The gene calls are TRBV10-3 and TRBJ2-3; maybe TRBD2 (6 bases). The CDR3 region has the DNA TGTGCCATCAGTGAGCCGGAGGGGCGGACGTTAGATACGCAGTATTTT. It yields the protein CAISEPEGRTLDTQYF.